Below, 28 T cell receptor beta chains from the same sample are listed, as sequenced in a study of blood T cell repertoires in COVID-19. Data came from immunoSEQ multiplex PCR; TCRdb stores just in-frame clones and leaves some out. The profile covers 100,000 to 150,000 clones, with over 75% appearing a single time and about a quarter taken by the ten largest. The sequenced material came from peripheral blood. These receptor sequences come from a woman aged 80 or over with acute or convalescent COVID-19.

The chain joins TRBV19 to TRBJ1-6, with unresolved D. There are 13 residues in the CDR3. Germline CDR1 LNHDA, CDR2 SQIVND (reference sequence). With 4 bases removed from V and 10 bases from J, the gap between germline ends came to 11 bases. The CDR3 DNA follows: TGTGCCAGTAGTAGACCGGGATCATCACCCCTCCACTTT. Its translation: CASSRPGSSPLHF.

The chain recombines TRBV7-9 with TRBJ1-1; D gene uncertain. CDR1 is SEHNR and CDR2 is FQNEAQ in the germline V gene (reference sequence). Trimming pared 2 bases from V and 4 bases from J, leaving 14 bases between. This CDR3 comprises 15 residues. The DNA for the CDR3 is TGTGCCAGCAGCTTATTAGGAGGCACGATCACTGAAGCTTTCTTT. Translating gives CASSLLGGTITEAFF. The full variable domain, rest sourced from reference TRBV7-9 and TRBJ1-1, is DTGVSQNPRHKITKRGQNVTFRCDPISEHNRLYWYRQTLGQGPEFLTYFQNEAQLEKSRLLSDRFSAERPKGSFSTLEIQRTEQGDSAMYLCASSLLGGTITEAFFGQGTRLTVV.

The chain recombines TRBV13 with TRBJ1-2; 9 bases map to TRBD1. Unmatched junction bases numbered 10, after V lost 5 bases and J lost 0 bases. CDR1 is PRHDT, CDR2 FYEKMQ, per germline (reference sequence). The CDR3 consists of 17 residues. CDR3 amino acids: CASSVRDRVSANYGYTF. The CDR3, as DNA: TGTGCCAGCAGCGTCCGGGACAGGGTATCGGCTAACTATGGCTACACCTTC. Combining the CDR3 with reference TRBV13 and TRBJ1-2 gives the whole variable domain AAGVIQSPRHLIKEKRETATLKCYPIPRHDTVYWYQQGPGQDPQFLISFYEKMQSDKGSIPDRFSAQQFSDYHSELNMSSLELGDSALYFCASSVRDRVSANYGYTFGSGTRLTVV.

This chain links TRBV6-5 with TRBJ1-1; maybe TRBD1 (6 bases). CDR1 is MNHEY, CDR2 SVGAGI, per germline. The V end lost 8 bases, the J end lost 0 bases, and 16 bases lay between the germline ends. The CDR3 contains 15 residues. The CDR3 spells CASGFRGRVNTEAFF. The CDR3 coding sequence is TGTGCCAGCGGATTCAGGGGACGGGTGAACACTGAAGCTTTCTTT.

The V gene is TRBV7-9, the J gene TRBJ2-1, with 7 bases lining up with TRBD2. With 4 bases clipped from V and 4 bases from J, the junction kept 10 bases outside the gene matches. From germline, CDR1 is SEHNR and CDR2 FQNEAQ (reference sequence). This CDR3 comprises 16 residues. For the CDR3, the DNA is TGTGCCAGCAGCTCCCACTCTGGGGGGGAATACAATGAGCAGTTCTTC. It yields the protein CASSSHSGGEYNEQFF.

This chain connects TRBV18 to TRBJ2-7; 9 bases map to TRBD1. V gave up 4 bases and J gave up 5 bases; unmatched junction bases: 6. CDR1 and CDR2 (germline): KGHSH, LQKENI. The length of the CDR3 is 14 residues. The CDR3 nucleotides read TGTGCCAGCTCACGACCGGGACAGGGAAACGAGCAGTACTTC. It yields the protein CASSRPGQGNEQYF.

The count of this clone is one. The chain recombines TRBV6-2 or TRBV6-3 with TRBJ1-5; D is uncertain. Trimming pared 5 bases from V and 1 base from J, leaving 12 bases between. The germline V gene has CDR1 MNHEY and CDR2 SVGEGT. This CDR3 spans 15 amino acids. The CDR3 spells CASSLPAVSNQPQHF. For the CDR3, the DNA is TGTGCCAGCAGTCTGCCCGCAGTCAGCAATCAGCCCCAGCATTTT.

This sequence joins TRBV28 and TRBJ1-1; TRBD1 might be the D (5 bases). Germline V gene sequence: CDR1 MDHEN, CDR2 SYDVKM. The CDR3 covers 13 residues. Deletions cut 7 bases from V and 5 bases from J, with 14 bases between. CDR3 amino acids: CASKGILGTEAFF. Written as DNA, the CDR3 is TGTGCCAGCAAGGGGATCCTGGGGACTGAAGCTTTCTTT.

This clone was found a few times. The gene calls are TRBV5-1 and TRBJ1-1, with unresolved D. The germline V gene encodes CDR1 SGHRS and CDR2 YFSETQ. V lost 2 bases to trimming and J lost 1 base, with 12 bases between them. The CDR3 has 15 residues. This chain's CDR3 is CASSLGRGSNTEAFF. As DNA, the CDR3 is TGCGCCAGCAGCTTAGGTCGGGGTTCGAACACTGAAGCTTTCTTT.

The V and J genes are TRBV30 and TRBJ2-7, with 7 bases that match TRBD1. Germline CDR1 and CDR2: GTSNPN and SVGIG (reference sequence). This CDR3 is 14 amino acids long. J was trimmed by 2 bases and V by 1 base; bases with no gene match: 5. Written as DNA, the CDR3 is TGTGCCTGGAGTGGTCGGCAGGGGGCCTACGAGCAGTACTTC. Translated, it gives CAWSGRQGAYEQYF.

The rearrangement joins TRBV5-5 to TRBJ2-1; TRBD2 aligns across 7 bases. The CDR3 consists of 15 residues. V shed 5 bases and J 3 bases; nucleotides not matched to a gene: 8. Germline V gene lookup returns CDR1 SGHKS and CDR2 YYEKEE (reference sequence). CDR3 nucleotides: TGTGCCAGCAGTCCGACTAGCTTACACTACAATGAGCAGTTCTTC. Residues: CASSPTSLHYNEQFF.

V is TRBV6-4 and J is TRBJ2-7; 10 bases are a match to TRBD1. The V gene's germline CDR1 is MRHNA and CDR2 SNTAGT. With V trimmed by 2 bases and J by 0 bases, 4 bases remained unmatched. The CDR3 totals 16 residues. The CDR3 protein is CASSDRRDRGSYEQYV. In nucleotides, the CDR3 is TGTGCCAGCAGTGACCGCCGGGACAGGGGCTCCTACGAGCAGTACGTC.

The V gene is TRBV29-1, the J gene TRBJ1-1; no definite D call. The CDR3 extends over 12 amino acids. Germline CDR1 reads SQVTM; CDR2 reads ANQGSEA. Trimming pared 4 bases from V and 3 bases from J, leaving 9 bases between. DNA of the CDR3: TGCAGCGTTGCTTATGGAGACACTGAAGCTTTCTTT. The encoded protein is CSVAYGDTEAFF.

The V and J genes are TRBV5-8 and TRBJ2-5; 7 bases match TRBD2. CDR3 size: 13 residues. Per the germline V gene, CDR1 is SGHTS and CDR2 is YDEGEE. V gave up 4 bases and J gave up 4 bases; unmatched junction bases: 4. CDR3 DNA sequence: TGTGCCAGCAGCAAACCGGGGGGAGAGACCCAGTACTTC. Its translation is CASSKPGGETQYF.

The gene calls are TRBV19 and TRBJ1-1; D gene unclear. The germline V gene has CDR1 LNHDA and CDR2 SQIVND (reference sequence). There are 13 residues in the CDR3. V dropped 3 bases and J dropped 4 bases, with 9 bases sitting between them. CDR3 sequence: CASSMGGSTEAFF. CDR3 DNA: TGTGCCAGTAGTATGGGAGGATCCACTGAAGCTTTCTTT. The variable domain in full, with the rest retrieved from reference TRBV19 and TRBJ1-1, is DGGITQSPKYLFRKEGQNVTLSCEQNLNHDAMYWYRQDPGQGLRLIYYSQIVNDFQKGDIAEGYSVSREKKESFPLTVTSAQKNPTAFYLCASSMGGSTEAFFGQGTRLTVV.

V gene TRBV12-3 or TRBV12-4 combines with J gene TRBJ1-6; D remains unclear. This CDR3 has 13 amino acids. The ends were cut back, 4 bases at V and 12 bases at J, with 13 bases in the middle. The CDR3 spells CASSSPNLGPLHF. CDR3 sequence (DNA): TGTGCCAGCAGTTCTCCCAACCTCGGACCCCTCCACTTT.

The V and J genes are TRBV12-1 and TRBJ1-1. TRBV12-1 is a pseudogene. The CDR3 runs 11 residues. The CDR3 DNA is TGTGCCAGCAGCCGGGGCACTGAAGCTTTCTTT. Translation: CASSRGTEAFF.

The chain combines TRBV20-1 with TRBJ1-6, with D possibly TRBD1 on 5 matching bases. Per germline, CDR1 DFQATT and CDR2 SNEGSKA (reference sequence). V was cut by 6 bases and J by 7 bases, with 7 bases left in between. This CDR3 has 11 residues. This CDR3 is CSAAGNSPLHF. DNA of the CDR3: TGCAGTGCCGCAGGGAATTCACCCCTCCACTTT.

The rearrangement uses TRBV2 and TRBJ2-7; 9 positions agree with TRBD2. This CDR3 comprises 14 residues. Per germline, CDR1 SNHLY and CDR2 FYNNEI. V lost 6 bases and J lost 6; bases outside the gene matches: 9. CDR3 sequence: CASRRAGGSFEQYF. Written as DNA, the CDR3 is TGTGCCAGCAGGCGAGCGGGGGGTTCATTCGAGCAGTACTTC.

The V gene is TRBV7-2, the J gene TRBJ2-1, with D tentatively TRBD1 (7 bases). The ends were cut back, 7 bases at V and 2 bases at J, with 18 bases in the middle. The CDR3 sequence is 16 residues long. Germline lookup yields CDR1 SGHTA and CDR2 FQGNSA. The CDR3 loop reads CASTLAGTAAYNEQFF. The CDR3 DNA reads TGTGCCAGCACACTTGCGGGGACAGCAGCCTACAATGAGCAGTTCTTC.

The chain links TRBV4-3 to TRBJ1-6, with 7 bases matching TRBD1. The junction had 8 bases not matched to a gene; V was cut back by 4 bases and J by 8 bases. CDR3 length: 15 residues. Germline assignment: CDR1 LGHNA and CDR2 YSLEER. The CDR3, as DNA: TGCGCCAGCAGCCTAATGAGGGACAGAGATTCACCCCTCCACTTT. This encodes CASSLMRDRDSPLHF.

This chain connects TRBV28 to TRBJ1-4; maybe TRBD1 (5 bases). Trimming cost V 6 bases and J 8 bases, with 16 bases left between them. CDR3 length: 14 residues. Germline V gene lookup returns CDR1 MDHEN and CDR2 SYDVKM. CDR3 residues: CASRSGTWGEKLFF. In DNA, the CDR3 is TGTGCCAGCAGGTCCGGGACTTGGGGAGAAAAACTGTTTTTT.

V gene TRBV29-1 combines with J gene TRBJ1-1, with a possible D match to TRBD1 (6 bases). Germline lookup yields CDR1 SQVTM and CDR2 ANQGSEA. V lost 6 bases and J 1 base, leaving 12 bases between the germline ends. The CDR3 sequence is 13 residues long. CDR3: CSVAWTENTEAFF. In DNA form, the CDR3 reads TGCAGCGTGGCTTGGACAGAGAACACTGAAGCTTTCTTT.

The chain links TRBV29-1 to TRBJ1-2, with 11 bases matching TRBD1. Germline V gene data show CDR1 as SQVTM and CDR2 as ANQGSEA. The length of the CDR3 is 12 residues. V shed 7 bases and J 5 bases; nucleotides not matched to a gene: 3. This chain's CDR3 is CSGTGGGYGYTF. CDR3 in DNA: TGCAGCGGGACAGGGGGCGGGTATGGCTACACCTTC.

The chain carries TRBV5-1 and TRBJ1-1, with 7 nucleotides matching TRBD1. This CDR3 comprises 15 residues. Looked up from germline, CDR1 is SGHRS and CDR2 is YFSETQ. The V gene end was trimmed by 3 bases and the J gene end by 4 bases; junction bases not matched to a gene: 9. In nucleotides, the CDR3 is TGCGCCAGCAGCTCCATGACAGGGCGGACCACTGAAGCTTTCTTT. This translates into CASSSMTGRTTEAFF.

The genes are TRBV3-1 (or the pseudogene TRBV3-2) and TRBJ2-2; weak D call: TRBD1 (6 bases). The CDR3 is made up of 15 amino acids. The V and J ends lost 4 bases and 4 bases respectively, with 13 bases between them. Germline V lookup: CDR1 LGHDT, CDR2 YNNKEL (reference sequence). CDR3 nucleotides: TGTGCCAGCAGCCTCGGGACAAAACTCACCGGGGAGCTGTTTTTT. As protein: CASSLGTKLTGELFF.

The chain has TRBV12-3 or TRBV12-4 and TRBJ1-2; no definite D call. CDR3 length: 13 amino acids. With 3 bases removed from V and 4 bases from J, the gap between germline ends came to 9 bases. The CDR3 DNA reads TGTGCCAGCAGTTTTAGCGTTGGCTATGGCTACACCTTC. Protein: CASSFSVGYGYTF.

The rearrangement uses TRBV5-4 and TRBJ2-5; TRBD2 matches 11 bases. The CDR3 spans 15 residues. Unmatched junction bases numbered 3, after V lost 1 base and J lost 4 bases. Germline CDR1 SGHNT, CDR2 YYREEE (reference sequence). CDR3 nucleotides: TGTGCCAGCAGCTTGACTAGCGGGGGTTCAGAGACCCAGTACTTC. It is translated as CASSLTSGGSETQYF. The whole variable domain, remainder taken from reference TRBV5-4 and TRBJ2-5, is ETGVTQSPTHLIKTRGQQVTLRCSSQSGHNTVSWYQQALGQGPQFIFQYYREEENGRGNFPPRFSGLQFPNYSSELNVNALELDDSALYLCASSLTSGGSETQYFGPGTRLLVL.